This TCR beta chain was recovered during a study of vaccination and CD4 T cells after COVID-19. An Oncomine TCR Beta short-read assay was used to sequence the DNA from cultured CD4+ T cells. TCRdb itself ran the PCR reads through MiXCR, one entry per CDR3 protein. The sample contains around 17,000 distinct CDR3 sequences, roughly two fifths of which appear only once. The germline CDR1 and CDR2 sequences are MNHEY and SVGEGT. The CDR3 sequence is 15 residues long. Trimming removed 4 bases at V and 2 bases at J, with 15 bases between. This clonotype was seen only a few times. Its antigen is currently unknown. Sample treatment: roughly 10-day PBMC culture with coronavirus spike peptide pools or control peptides (ViraFEST assay).

The TCR comes from a human donor who had recovered from COVID-19. The rearrangement links TRBV6-2 or TRBV6-3 to TRBJ2-7; D tentatively fits TRBD1 or TRBD2 (5 bases each). The sequencing input was CD4+ T cells from blood, cultured in vitro. CDR3 protein: CASSSSRDGPYEQYF. The CDR3 DNA sequence: TGTGCCAGCAGTTCTTCTAGGGACGGACCCTACGAGCAGTACTTC.